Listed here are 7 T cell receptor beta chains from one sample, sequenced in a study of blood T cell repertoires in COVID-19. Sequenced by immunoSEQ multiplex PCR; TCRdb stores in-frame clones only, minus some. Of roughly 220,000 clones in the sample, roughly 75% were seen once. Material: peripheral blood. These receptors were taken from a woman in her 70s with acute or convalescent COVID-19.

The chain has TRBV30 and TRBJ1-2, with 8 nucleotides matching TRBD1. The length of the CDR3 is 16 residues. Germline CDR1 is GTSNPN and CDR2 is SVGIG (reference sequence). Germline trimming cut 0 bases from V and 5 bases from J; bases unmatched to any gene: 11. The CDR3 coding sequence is TGTGCCTGGAGTGTCCTCGGAGGGCAGGGGGCTTATGGCTACACCTTC. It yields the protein CAWSVLGGQGAYGYTF.

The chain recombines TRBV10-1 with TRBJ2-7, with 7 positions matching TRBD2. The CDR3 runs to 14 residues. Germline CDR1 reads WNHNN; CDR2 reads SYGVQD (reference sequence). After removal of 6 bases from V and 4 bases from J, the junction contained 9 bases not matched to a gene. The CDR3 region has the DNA TGCGCCAGCAGCTCCGGGACTACGGCGTACGAGCAGTACTTC. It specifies CASSSGTTAYEQYF.

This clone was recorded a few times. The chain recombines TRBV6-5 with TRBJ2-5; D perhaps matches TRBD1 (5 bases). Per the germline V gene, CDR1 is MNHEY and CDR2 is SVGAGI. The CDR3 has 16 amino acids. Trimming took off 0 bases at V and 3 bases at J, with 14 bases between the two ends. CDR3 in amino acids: CASSYSVTGQKETQYF. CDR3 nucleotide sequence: TGTGCCAGCAGTTACTCGGTTACAGGTCAGAAAGAGACCCAGTACTTC.

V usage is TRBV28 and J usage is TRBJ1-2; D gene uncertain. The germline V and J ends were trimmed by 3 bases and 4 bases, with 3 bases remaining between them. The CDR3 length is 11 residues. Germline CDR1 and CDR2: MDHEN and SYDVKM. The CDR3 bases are TGTGCCAGCAGTTTCGGCTATGGCTACACCTTC. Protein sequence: CASSFGYGYTF.

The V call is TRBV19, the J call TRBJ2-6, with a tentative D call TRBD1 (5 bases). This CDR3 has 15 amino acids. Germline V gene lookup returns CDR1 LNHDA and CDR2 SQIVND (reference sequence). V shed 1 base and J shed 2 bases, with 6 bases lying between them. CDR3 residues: CASSIAQAGANVLTF. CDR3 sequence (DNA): TGTGCCAGTAGTATAGCACAGGCTGGGGCCAACGTCCTGACTTTC.

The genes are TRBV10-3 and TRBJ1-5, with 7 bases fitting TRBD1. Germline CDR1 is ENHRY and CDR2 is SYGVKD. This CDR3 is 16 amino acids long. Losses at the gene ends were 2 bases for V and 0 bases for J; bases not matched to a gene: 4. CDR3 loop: CAISEVGTASNQPQHF. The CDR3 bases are TGTGCCATCAGTGAGGTGGGGACAGCTAGCAATCAGCCCCAGCATTTT.

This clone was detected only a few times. The chain's CDR3 is CASTPPGTGRNEQFF. CDR3 nucleotides: TGTGCCAGCACCCCCCCCGGGACAGGGAGGAATGAGCAGTTCTTC. The J gene is TRBJ2-1, the V gene TRBV6-5, with 9 nucleotides matching TRBD1. After removal of 7 bases from V and 7 bases from J, the junction contained 11 bases not matched to a gene. CDR3 length: 15 amino acids. Germline V gene sequence: CDR1 MNHEY, CDR2 SVGAGI.